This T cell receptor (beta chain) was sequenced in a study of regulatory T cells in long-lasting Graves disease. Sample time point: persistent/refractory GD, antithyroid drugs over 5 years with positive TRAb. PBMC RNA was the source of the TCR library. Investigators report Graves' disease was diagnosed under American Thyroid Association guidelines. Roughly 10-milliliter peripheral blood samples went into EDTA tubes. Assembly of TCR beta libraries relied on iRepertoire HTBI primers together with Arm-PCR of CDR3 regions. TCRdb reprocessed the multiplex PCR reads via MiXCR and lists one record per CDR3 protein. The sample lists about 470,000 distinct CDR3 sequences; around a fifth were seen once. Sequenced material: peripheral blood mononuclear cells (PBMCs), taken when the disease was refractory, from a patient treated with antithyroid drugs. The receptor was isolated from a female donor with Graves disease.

CDR3 residues: CASSFSLKERETQYF. The CDR3 DNA reads as TGCGCCAGCAGCTTTTCACTAAAGGAACGTGAGACCCAGTACTTC. V usage is TRBV5-1 and J usage is TRBJ2-5; D ambiguous. The CDR3 covers 15 residues. The V end was cut by 2 bases, the J end by 5 bases, with 16 bases between. Germline V gene lookup returns CDR1 SGHRS and CDR2 YFSETQ.